This is a list of T cell receptor beta chains from one sample in a study of blood T cell repertoires in COVID-19. The protocol was immunoSEQ multiplex PCR, while the TCRdb copy is restricted to in-frame clones and leaves out a portion. Among about 100,000 clones listed, 90% to 95% were seen once. Source material: peripheral blood. The origin of the receptors is a middle-aged man with active COVID-19. Both conserved end residues are part of each CDR3.

v_gene	j_gene	CDR3aa
TRBV27	TRBJ2-1	CASTPIRGDPYNEQFF
TRBV11-3	TRBJ1-1	CASSLEGGTEAFF
TRBV27	TRBJ2-2	CASNRQGGTGELFF
TRBV19	TRBJ1-2	CASSSQDREAHGYTF
TRBV5-1	TRBJ2-1	CASSYPGSEQFF
TRBV23-1	TRBJ1-1	CAITAWGRTVITEAFF
TRBV6-2/TRBV6-3	TRBJ2-2	CASSYGAVSVTGELFF
TRBV19	TRBJ2-4	CASSTTGGANIQYF
TRBV18	TRBJ1-1	CASSPSGAGVNTEAFF
TRBV5-4	TRBJ2-1	CASSYPPGLAGSNEQFF
TRBV14	TRBJ1-5	CASRRAPGVGPQHF
TRBV7-6	TRBJ1-6	CASRSGQLYNSPLHF
TRBV12-3/TRBV12-4	TRBJ2-1	CASSRSYNEQFF
TRBV12-5	TRBJ2-5	CASGLSGTSGAETQYF
TRBV2	TRBJ1-1	CASRLGGVTEAFF
TRBV3-1/TRBV3-2	TRBJ2-4	CASSQDLDRPLDF
TRBV6-1	TRBJ1-3	CASSEEAVPGNTIYF
TRBV6-4	TRBJ2-7	CASSENLAGGPWEQYF
TRBV6-6	TRBJ1-1	CASSTTGGPTEAFF
TRBV24-1	TRBJ1-5	CATSDLGGKNSNQPQHF
TRBV6-5	TRBJ1-1	CASSLTGENTEAFF
TRBV24-1	TRBJ2-1	CATSGLAGTSYNEQFF
TRBV9	TRBJ1-1	CASSKTGANTEAFF
TRBV7-9	TRBJ2-6	CASSTYPGTGANVLTF
TRBV5-1	TRBJ2-5	CASSSLGTGPAEYF
TRBV6-5	TRBJ1-2	CASRGMADYYGYTF
TRBV27	TRBJ2-4	CASSQGLDIQYF
TRBV25-1	TRBJ2-2	CASSGTGYTGELFF
TRBV24-1	TRBJ1-2	CATSDSRQKPNYGYTF
TRBV15	TRBJ2-5	CATSTAGRGTQYF
TRBV6-5	TRBJ1-5	CATQDRDYQPQHF
TRBV12-5	TRBJ2-2	CASRRLAGATGELFF
TRBV19	TRBJ2-1	CASSIDRRGYNEQFF
TRBV7-2	TRBJ1-1	CASSLEGYRGLNTEAFF
TRBV11-3	TRBJ2-1	CASRRDSQNEQFF
TRBV24-1	TRBJ2-2	CATSDFRGPGGELFF
TRBV5-5	TRBJ1-2	CASSFDRGQTDGYTF
TRBV3-1/TRBV3-2	TRBJ2-1	CASSQDWRRGGKDEQFF
TRBV6-5	TRBJ2-7	CASSSRGGVYEQYF
TRBV14	TRBJ1-1	CASSPLGGNTEAFF
TRBV29-1	TRBJ2-2	CSVGGQGVGGELFF
TRBV5-6	TRBJ2-7	CASSSPGETYEQYF
TRBV6-5	TRBJ1-1	CASRPDRSFTGEAFF
TRBV28	TRBJ1-4	CASSPSGGTNEKLFF
TRBV4-2	TRBJ1-2	CASSPDIREANYGYTF
TRBV3-1/TRBV3-2	TRBJ2-1	CASSRGQGAPYNEQFF
TRBV6-5	TRBJ1-1	CASNLGTGNTEAFF
TRBV9	TRBJ1-2	CASQGSGSYGYTF
TRBV6-1	TRBJ1-1	CASSEVKGGITKAFF
TRBV18	TRBJ1-2	CASSPVAHRGSGYGYTF
TRBV5-1	TRBJ1-1	CASSLWTGLNTEAFF
TRBV6-5	TRBJ1-2	CASRDQGALSYGYTF
TRBV9	TRBJ1-1	CASSFHGDTEAFF
TRBV25-1	TRBJ1-2	CASRDSLYGYTF